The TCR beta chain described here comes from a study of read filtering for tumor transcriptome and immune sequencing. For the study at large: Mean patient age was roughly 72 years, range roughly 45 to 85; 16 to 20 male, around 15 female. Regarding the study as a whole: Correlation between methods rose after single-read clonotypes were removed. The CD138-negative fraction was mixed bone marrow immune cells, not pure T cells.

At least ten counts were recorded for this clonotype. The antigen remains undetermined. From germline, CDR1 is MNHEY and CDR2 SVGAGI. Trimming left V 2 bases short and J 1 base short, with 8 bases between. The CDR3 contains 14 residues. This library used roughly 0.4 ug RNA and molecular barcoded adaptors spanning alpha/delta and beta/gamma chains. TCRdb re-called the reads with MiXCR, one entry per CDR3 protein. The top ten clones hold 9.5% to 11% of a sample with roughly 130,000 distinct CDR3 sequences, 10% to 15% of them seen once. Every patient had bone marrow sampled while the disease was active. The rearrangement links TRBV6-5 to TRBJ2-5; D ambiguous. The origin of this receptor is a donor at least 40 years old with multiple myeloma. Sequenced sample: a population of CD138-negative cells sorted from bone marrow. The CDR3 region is CASSYGGGQETQYF. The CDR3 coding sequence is TGTGCCAGCAGTTACGGTGGCGGCCAAGAGACCCAGTACTTC.